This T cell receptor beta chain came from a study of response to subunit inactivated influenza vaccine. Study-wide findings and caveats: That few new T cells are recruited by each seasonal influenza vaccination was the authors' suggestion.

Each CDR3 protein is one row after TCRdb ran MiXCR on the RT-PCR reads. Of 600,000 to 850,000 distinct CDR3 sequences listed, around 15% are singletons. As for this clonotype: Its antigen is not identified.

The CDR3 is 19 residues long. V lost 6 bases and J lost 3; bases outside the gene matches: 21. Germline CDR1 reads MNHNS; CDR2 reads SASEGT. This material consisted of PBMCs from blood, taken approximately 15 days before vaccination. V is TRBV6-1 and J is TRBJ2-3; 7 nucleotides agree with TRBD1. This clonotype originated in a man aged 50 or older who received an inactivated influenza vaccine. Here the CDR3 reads CASRGGFRGQVGKTDTQYF. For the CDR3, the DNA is TGTGCCAGCAGAGGGGGTTTTAGGGGGCAAGTGGGGAAAACAGATACGCAGTATTTT.